The present TCR beta chain was sequenced within a study of cytomegalovirus exposure and HLA in healthy donors. Study outcomes and limitations: It was 150 or so TCR beta chains that were listed as cytomegalovirus-associated.

It was with 60 Vbeta and 13 Jbeta primers that the PCR ran. Sequencing used immunoSEQ multiplex PCR; TCRdb keeps in-frame clones, though not all of them. The repertoire holds some 80,000 clones, with 78% as singletons. As for this clone: Its antigen is currently unknown.

This sequence was found in a man between 40 and 49 years old in good health and CMV-seronegative. Sequencing input: PBMCs.

DNA for the CDR3: TGTGCCAGTGGGTCCCCAGGACTGATCTACAATGAGCAGTTCTTC. Its translation: CASGSPGLIYNEQFF. The chain employs TRBV19 and TRBJ2-1; weak D call: TRBD2 (5 bases). Germline assignment: CDR1 LNHDA and CDR2 SQIVND (reference sequence). V was cut by 8 bases and J by 3 bases, with 17 bases left in between. This CDR3 comprises 15 residues.